This T cell receptor beta chain was sequenced during a study of response to subunit inactivated influenza vaccine. Study-wide results and caveats: After each seasonal influenza vaccination, few new T cells are recruited, the authors suggested.

This CDR3 region has 14 residues. The J segment lost 6 bases and the V segment lost 4 bases, leaving 4 bases of the junction unmatched. CDR1 is SNHLY and CDR2 is FYNNEI in the germline V gene. Via MiXCR, TCRdb re-called the RT-PCR reads, giving one row per CDR3 protein. The repertoire holds 500,000 to 600,000 distinct CDR3 sequences, with 14% as singletons. A remark on this clonotype: The antigen remains unidentified.

Sequencing used PBMCs from blood, obtained less than 13 days after vaccination. The chain is built from TRBV2 and TRBJ2-4; 9 positions agree with TRBD2. The source is a man aged 45-65 years who received an inactivated influenza vaccine. In DNA form, the CDR3 reads TGTGCCAGCAGTGTCGCTAGCGGGGTAAACATTCAGTACTTC. This codes for CASSVASGVNIQYF.